The 3 T cell receptor beta chains given below trace back to one sample, sequenced in a study of blood T cells in healthy people across ages. Through a sample-barcoded 5' primer and a J-beta primer mix, a second PCR was run for about 6 to 12 cycles. One entry per CDR3 protein, called by TCRdb with MiXCR from the 5' RACE reads. This table holds some 1.4 million distinct CDR3 sequences, 35% to 45% found once. The source material was blood. These receptors originate from a woman younger than 30 in good health.

This clonotype was recorded a few times. This chain connects TRBV5-1 to TRBJ1-6, with TRBD1 identical over 8 bases. Looked up from germline, CDR1 is SGHRS and CDR2 is YFSETQ. The V and J ends lost 0 bases and 9 bases, in that order; junction bases with no gene match: 5. This CDR3 has 15 residues. CDR3 DNA: TGCGCCAGCAGCTTGGAGGGGACAGGAACTTCACCCCTCCACTTT. Its translation is CASSLEGTGTSPLHF.

This clonotype was seen more than once but under ten times. Sequence at one end of the junction differs from germline and may be a read error. This sequence joins TRBV6-6 and TRBJ1-1; a weak D match, TRBD1 (6 bases). The CDR3 loop spans 14 amino acids. Germline V lookup: CDR1 MNHNY, CDR2 SVGAGI (reference sequence). The CDR3 sequence: CASTYPGGQTEAFF. The CDR3 DNA sequence: TGTGCCAGCACTTACCCCGGGGGGCAGACTGAAGCTTTCTTT.

This clonotype was counted only a few times. The chain joins TRBV4-1 to TRBJ2-1; 8 bases line up with TRBD2. Germline CDR1 is MGHRA and CDR2 is YSYEKL. Germline trimming cut 0 bases from V and 5 bases from J; bases unmatched to any gene: 3. The CDR3 loop spans 15 amino acids. CDR3 region: CASSQDAGGHNEQFF. The CDR3, as DNA: TGCGCCAGCAGCCAAGATGCGGGAGGCCACAATGAGCAGTTCTTC.